Listed below are T cell receptor beta chains from one sample, sequenced in a study of OX40 agonist ivuxolimab in advanced cancers. The repertoire was sequenced with immunoSEQ multiplex PCR; TCRdb's copy has only in-frame clones and lacks some. The data show about 36,000 clones, more than 75% seen once. The starting material was CD4+ or CD8+ T cells sorted from blood, obtained in a trial of the OX40 agonist ivuxolimab. The receptor set was obtained from an adult with an advanced solid tumor such as melanoma, head and neck, liver or kidney cancer. Both conserved end residues are part of each CDR3.

15,TRBV6-5,CASSYSLGAVRGQFF
15,TRBV15,CATSGVGGNYNEQFF
14,TRBV6-7,CASSYLDKEETQYF
16,TRBV28,CASSWGIQYSNQPQHF
15,TRBV29-1,CSVFGPSGLSYEQYF
14,TRBV2,CASMEREGPGELFF
17,TRBV2,CASSGAFSVGEWDEQYF
17,TRBV9,CASSVVSRLRGTGELFF
14,TRBV5-1,CASTLNRQSYEQYF
14,TRBV6-6,CASTTGSSYNEQFF
13,TRBV7-9,CASSPSGAYEQYF
11,TRBV10-3,CAISEGNEQFF
17,TRBV28,CASSSRLWTAPDHEQYF
15,TRBV5-5,CASSHGQAYNQPQHF
12,TRBV7-8,CASSPLGDTQYF
13,TRBV27,CASSLSATHEQYF
15,TRBV7-2,CASSFRDSGTYEQYF
15,TRBV4-1,CASSQGQGSHYGYTF
14,TRBV4-3,CASSQGPSDREQFF
15,TRBV7-9,CASSLIIANTGELFF
14,TRBV27,CASNRLAGDNEQFF
16,TRBV7-6,CASILGASGTYNEQFF
14,TRBV27,CASNYGPGSYEQYF
15,TRBV23-1,CASSLQEKGSYEQYF
14,TRBV28,CASSSPDRAHEQFF
14,TRBV7-9,CASTRSGRRYEQYF
16,TRBV29-1,CSVVPLGTTINYGYTF
21,TRBV12-2,CASRLALQGDISGKKGNEQFF
12,TRBV30,CAWGPSRETQYF
15,TRBV15,CATSSDLRLEETQYF
13,TRBV9,CASRGQGQETQYF
16,TRBV11-2,CASSLEGAAASYEQYF